Below, 18 T cell receptor beta chains from the same sample are listed, as sequenced in a study of identical twins. TCRdb itself ran the 5' RACE reads through MiXCR, one entry per CDR3 protein. The sample lists about 340,000 distinct CDR3 sequences; 9% were seen once. Sequences were obtained from naive T cells sorted from blood. The receptors originated from a woman aged 45-65 years in good health.

In its sample, this clonotype was seen many times. V usage is TRBV20-1 and J usage is TRBJ2-5; TRBD1 aligns across 8 bases. The germline CDR1 and CDR2 sequences are DFQATT and SNEGSKA (reference sequence). The CDR3 is 12 amino acids. Trimming took 4 bases from V and 7 from J; bases not matched to a gene: 5. CDR3 sequence: CSATGQGRTQYF. CDR3 bases: TGCAGTGCTACTGGACAGGGACGGACCCAGTACTTC.

This clonotype was detected many times. Written as DNA, the CDR3 is TGTGCCAGCAGCTGGGGGTACCCTAATGAAAAACTGTTTTTT. Protein: CASSWGYPNEKLFF. J is TRBJ1-4 and V is TRBV5-6, with a possible D match to TRBD1 (5 bases). Per the germline V gene, CDR1 is SGHDT and CDR2 is YYEEEE. The CDR3 runs 14 residues. V was pared by 3 bases and J by 3 bases, with 9 bases between.

This clonotype has ten or more counts. This rearrangement joins TRBV24-1 to TRBJ2-1; the D gene is possibly TRBD1 (5 bases). The V end lost 8 bases, the J end lost 0 bases, and 13 bases lay between the germline ends. From germline, CDR1 is KGHDR and CDR2 SFDVKD. This CDR3 is built from 15 residues. CDR3 residues: CATKPGHSSYNEQFF. The CDR3 nucleotides read TGTGCCACCAAACCCGGACACAGCTCCTACAATGAGCAGTTCTTC.

A note on this clonotype: A read error may account for a junction end that differs from germline. CDR3 sequence reads: CASSQSDRYNKEQFF. The CDR3 DNA sequence: TGTGCCAGCAGCCAATCCGACAGGTACAACAAAGAGCAGTTCTTC. The gene calls are TRBV3-1 and TRBJ2-1; D is perhaps TRBD1 (6 bases). Germline assignment: CDR1 LGHDT and CDR2 YNNKEL (reference sequence). The CDR3 has 15 residues.

This clonotype was seen only a few times. J is TRBJ2-1 and V is TRBV6-2 or TRBV6-3, with 7 bases fitting TRBD1. CDR3 size: 14 residues. Germline-derived CDR1 and CDR2 are MNHEY and SVGEGT. The V and J ends lost 8 bases and 5 bases, in that order; junction bases with no gene match: 9. The CDR3 loop is CASRGQAINNEQFF. The CDR3 region has the DNA TGTGCCAGCCGAGGACAGGCGATAAACAATGAGCAGTTCTTC.

DNA of the CDR3: TGCGCCAGCAGCCCGTCGACTAGCGGGAGCCCAGATACGCAGTATTTT. Its translation: CASSPSTSGSPDTQYF. This chain connects TRBV5-1 to TRBJ2-3; 12 bases agree with TRBD2. The V and J ends lost 4 bases and 4 bases, in that order; junction bases with no gene match: 7. Germline V lookup: CDR1 SGHRS, CDR2 YFSETQ. The CDR3 is 16 residues long.

In this sample, this clonotype turned up a few times. V is TRBV5-1 and J is TRBJ2-2, with a weak D call TRBD2 (5 bases). Trimming took off 6 bases at V and 5 bases at J, with 14 bases between the two ends. This CDR3 contains 14 residues. The germline V gene encodes CDR1 SGHRS and CDR2 YFSETQ. CDR3 nucleotide sequence: TGCGCCAGCAAGGTGGGAGATAGTACCGGGGAGCTGTTTTTT. As protein: CASKVGDSTGELFF.

This clonotype has at least ten counts. This rearrangement joins TRBV12-3 or TRBV12-4 to TRBJ2-1, with D maybe TRBD2 (7 bases). The CDR3 has 16 amino acids. Trimming took 6 bases from V and 9 from J, leaving 24 bases between them. The CDR3 is CASSSLARGGGIEQFF. CDR3 sequence (DNA): TGTGCCAGCAGCTCCCTCGCCAGGGGAGGGGGGATTGAGCAGTTCTTC.

CDR3 loop: CSARDAGGRTSGRRGVKTQYF. DNA for the CDR3: TGCAGTGCTAGAGATGCAGGGGGAAGGACTAGCGGGAGAAGGGGCGTAAAGACCCAGTACTTC. This chain uses TRBV20-1 with TRBJ2-5, with TRBD2 matching 13 bases. This CDR3 has 21 amino acids. Germline V gives CDR1 DFQATT, CDR2 SNEGSKA (reference sequence). V lost 0 bases, J lost 6 bases, and 22 bases stayed unmatched.

This chain joins TRBV9 and TRBJ2-3; a possible D gene is TRBD2 (7 bases). The CDR3 is 16 residues long. The germline gives CDR1 SGDLS, CDR2 YYNGEE. Deletions cut 6 bases from V and 3 bases from J, with 20 bases between. The CDR3: CASTSLRGGRTDTQYF. CDR3 nucleotides: TGTGCCAGCACAAGTCTGAGGGGGGGAAGAACAGATACGCAGTATTTT.

The chain recombines TRBV4-2 with TRBJ2-1; D is undetermined. The germline gives CDR1 LGHNA, CDR2 YNFKEQ. V was clipped by 5 bases and J by 4 bases, with 21 bases between them. The CDR3 has 17 amino acids. The CDR3 DNA is TGTGCCAGCAGCAACCAAGACCGGGCACGGCTTTACAATGAGCAGTTCTTC. Amino acids: CASSNQDRARLYNEQFF.

This rearrangement joins TRBV6-2 or TRBV6-3 to TRBJ2-7; 7 bases are shared with TRBD1. V was clipped by 6 bases and J by 6 bases; unmatched bases: 5. Germline CDR1 is MNHEY and CDR2 is SVGEGT. The CDR3 has 12 amino acids. The CDR3 DNA reads TGTGCCAGCAGCGAGACAGGGCGCGAGCAGTACGTC. As protein: CASSETGREQYV.

This clonotype came up a few times. This sequence joins TRBV7-2 and TRBJ1-2; the D is unclear. The V end lost 1 base, the J end lost 1 base, and 10 bases lay between the germline ends. This CDR3 has 15 amino acids. The germline V gene encodes CDR1 SGHTA and CDR2 FQGNSA. The CDR3 is CASSLGSSVNYGYTF. CDR3 DNA: TGTGCCAGCAGCTTAGGGTCGTCAGTTAACTATGGCTACACCTTC.

This clonotype was counted between two and nine times. The rearrangement links TRBV20-1 to TRBJ2-1; the D gene is possibly TRBD2 (5 bases). The germline V and J ends were trimmed by 2 bases and 7 bases, with 6 bases remaining between them. Germline V gene lookup returns CDR1 DFQATT and CDR2 SNEGSKA (reference sequence). The CDR3 is made up of 11 amino acids. The CDR3 loop reads CSARLANEQFF. DNA of the CDR3: TGCAGTGCTAGACTAGCTAATGAGCAGTTCTTC.

This clonotype was seen at least ten times. This chain uses TRBV10-2 with TRBJ2-3, with no clear D. The germline gives CDR1 WSHSY, CDR2 SAAADI. This CDR3 has 13 residues. V gave up 0 bases and J gave up 6 bases, with 7 bases separating them. The CDR3 region is CASSESPRDTQYF. DNA for the CDR3: TGCGCCAGCAGTGAGTCGCCCAGGGATACGCAGTATTTT.

This clonotype was detected a few times. This rearrangement joins TRBV20-1 to TRBJ2-3; perhaps TRBD2 as D (5 bases). The V and J ends lost 2 bases and 2 bases respectively, with 20 bases between them. The CDR3 has 17 amino acids. Germline CDR1 and CDR2: DFQATT and SNEGSKA (reference sequence). The CDR3, as DNA: TGCAGTGCTAGAACTAACTATTGGCGGGCGGACACAGATACGCAGTATTTT. It specifies CSARTNYWRADTDTQYF.

This clonotype was observed a handful of times. The J gene is TRBJ1-1, the V gene TRBV19, with D unclear. V shed 3 bases and J shed 3 bases, with 11 bases lying between them. CDR1 is LNHDA, CDR2 SQIVND, per germline (reference sequence). This CDR3 spans 14 amino acids. CDR3 nucleotides: TGTGCCAGTAGTATGAGCCAGGCTGACACTGAAGCTTTCTTT. Protein sequence: CASSMSQADTEAFF.

This clonotype was observed many times. The rearrangement uses TRBV4-1 and TRBJ1-1; TRBD1 matches 9 bases. The CDR3 is 17 residues long. Germline V CDR1 and CDR2: MGHRA, YSYEKL. Trimming removed 4 bases from V and 1 base from J; junction bases left unmatched: 10. CDR3 DNA sequence: TGCGCCAGCAGCCCTCGACAGGGGGTAAAATCGAACACTGAAGCTTTCTTT. It yields the protein CASSPRQGVKSNTEAFF.